These 13 T cell receptor beta chains originate from one sample sequenced in a study of T cell repertoires in cytomegalovirus infection. Their antigens remain unidentified. A single record per CDR3 protein comes from TCRdb applying MiXCR to the reads. The table records about half a million distinct CDR3 sequences, roughly a third of them present only once. The sequencing used cultured PBMCs, collected from culture after CMV antigen stimulation. These receptor sequences come from a human donor in good health (CMV status not recorded). Some clones in this sample may be carry-over from other donors' samples.

This clonotype was found a few times. The rearrangement joins TRBV7-6 to TRBJ2-7; D is uncertain. Between the trimmed V and J ends, which lost 5 bases and 1 base, there was a span of 12 bases. The germline gives CDR1 SGHVS, CDR2 FNYEAQ. The CDR3 covers 14 residues. CDR3 protein: CASSAFMGSYEQYF. CDR3 sequence (DNA): TGTGCCAGCAGCGCCTTTATGGGTTCCTACGAGCAGTACTTC.

The chain uses TRBV4-1 and TRBJ2-2; TRBD2 might be the D (5 bases). CDR1 and CDR2 from the germline V gene are MGHRA and YSYEKL. The CDR3 contains 14 residues. Trimming took 1 base from V and 5 from J, leaving 8 bases between them. For the CDR3, the DNA is TGCGCCAGCAGCCAAGGACTATCAACCGGGGAGCTGTTTTTT. Protein product: CASSQGLSTGELFF.

The J gene is TRBJ1-5, the V gene TRBV19; D not certain. CDR1 is LNHDA and CDR2 is SQIVND in the germline V gene (reference sequence). The germline V and J ends were trimmed by 0 bases and 7 bases, with 13 bases remaining between them. The CDR3 is 15 residues long. CDR3 in DNA: TGTGCCAGTAGTATAGATCCCCACTGGAACCAGCCCCAGCATTTT. Translation gives CASSIDPHWNQPQHF.

This chain connects TRBV7-9 to TRBJ1-5; 8 bases line up with TRBD1. Germline CDR1 reads SEHNR; CDR2 reads FQNEAQ (reference sequence). J was trimmed by 5 bases and V by 4 bases; bases with no gene match: 4. This CDR3 spans 14 amino acids. The CDR3 nucleotides read TGTGCCAGCAGCTCGACGGGACAGGATCAGCCCCAGCATTTT. Residues: CASSSTGQDQPQHF. Full variable domain (remainder filled in from reference TRBV7-9 and TRBJ1-5): DTGVSQNPRHKITKRGQNVTFRCDPISEHNRLYWYRQTLGQGPEFLTYFQNEAQLEKSRLLSDRFSAERPKGSFSTLEIQRTEQGDSAMYLCASSSTGQDQPQHFGDGTRLSIL.

This chain uses TRBV11-2 with TRBJ2-3; TRBD2 aligns across 8 bases. CDR1 and CDR2 from the germline V gene are SGHAT and FQNNGV. The V and J ends lost 2 bases and 1 base, in that order; junction bases with no gene match: 11. The CDR3 runs to 18 residues. CDR3 in DNA: TGTGCCAGCAGCTTAACGTCCCCGGGACTAGTACGCACAGATACGCAGTATTTT. Translation: CASSLTSPGLVRTDTQYF.

The chain has TRBV5-5 and TRBJ1-5; tentative D call: TRBD1 (6 bases). In germline, CDR1 is SGHKS, CDR2 YYEKEE (reference sequence). The V gene lost 4 bases and the J gene lost 1 base, with 12 bases spanning the gap. The CDR3 runs 15 residues. The CDR3 loop is CASSRGELSNQPQHF. CDR3 coding DNA: TGTGCCAGCAGCAGGGGGGAGTTGAGCAATCAGCCCCAGCATTTT.

The rearrangement links TRBV24-1 to TRBJ2-1, with 7 bases fitting TRBD1. With V trimmed by 5 bases and J by 7 bases, 10 bases remained unmatched. The CDR3 extends over 15 amino acids. CDR1 is KGHDR and CDR2 is SFDVKD in the germline V gene. This chain's CDR3 is CATSVERGRRNEQFF. The CDR3 coding sequence is TGTGCCACCAGTGTAGAAAGGGGGCGCAGAAATGAGCAGTTCTTC.

In this sample, this clonotype turned up many times. The rearrangement links TRBV28 to TRBJ2-2, with D possibly TRBD2 on 6 matching bases. The CDR3 has 14 residues. Trimming stripped 4 bases from V and 6 bases from J, with 12 bases between. CDR1 and CDR2 (germline): MDHEN, SYDVKM. CDR3 sequence (DNA): TGTGCCAGCAGTTCGGAGGGAATCCCCGGGGAGCTGTTTTTT. Protein sequence: CASSSEGIPGELFF.

This clonotype was recorded once. The chain couples TRBV7-9 to TRBJ2-7; 8 nucleotides match TRBD2. The CDR3 contains 16 residues. Trimming at V came to 2 bases and at J to 6 bases, leaving 12 bases not matched to a gene. The germline V gene encodes CDR1 SEHNR and CDR2 FQNEAQ (reference sequence). The CDR3 protein is CASSLLSAGRASEQYV. The CDR3 DNA follows: TGTGCCAGCAGCTTACTTTCGGCCGGGAGGGCTTCCGAGCAGTACGTC.

The J gene is TRBJ2-1, the V gene TRBV5-1, with D perhaps TRBD2 (5 bases). With 4 bases removed from V and 10 bases from J, the gap between germline ends came to 15 bases. CDR3 length equals 13 residues. Germline V gene lookup returns CDR1 SGHRS and CDR2 YFSETQ. CDR3 sequence reads: CASSPVTTGEQFF. CDR3 nucleotides: TGCGCCAGCAGCCCCGTGACTACCGGAGAGCAGTTCTTC.

V usage is TRBV11-2 and J usage is TRBJ1-3; D ambiguous. Looked up from germline, CDR1 is SGHAT and CDR2 is FQNNGV. This CDR3 has 11 amino acids. Between the trimmed V and J ends, which lost 4 bases and 10 bases, there was a span of 8 bases. CDR3 region: CASSSVGTIYF. The CDR3 DNA follows: TGTGCCAGCAGCTCAGTCGGGACCATATATTTT.

This clonotype showed up just a few times. V usage is TRBV3-1 and J usage is TRBJ2-5, with TRBD2 identical over 7 bases. Looked up from germline, CDR1 is LGHDT and CDR2 is YNNKEL (reference sequence). V dropped 3 bases and J dropped 5; count of bases not matched to a gene: 6. The CDR3 consists of 14 residues. The DNA for the CDR3 is TGTGCCAGCAGCCAGGGACTACGTTCGGAGACCCAGTACTTC. This gives the protein CASSQGLRSETQYF.

The rearrangement joins TRBV27 to TRBJ2-1; D uncertain. Germline loops: CDR1 MNHEY, CDR2 SMNVEV (reference sequence). V lost 0 bases and J 1 base, leaving 4 bases between the germline ends. The CDR3 loop spans 14 amino acids. The CDR3 bases are TGTGCCAGCAGTTTATCCGCTTCCTACAATGAGCAGTTCTTC. This translates into CASSLSASYNEQFF.